The subject of this entry is one T cell receptor beta chain. This CDR3 is 16 amino acids long. Germline CDR1 is LNHDA and CDR2 is SQIVND (reference sequence). The ends were cut back, 4 bases at V and 2 bases at J, with 16 bases in the middle. This record belongs to a study of T cell changes during pregnancy in multiple sclerosis. Only in-frame clones appear in the TCRdb table, and some are missing; sequencing was by immunoSEQ multiplex PCR. This sample has around 59,000 clones, with nearly 95% found just once. This receptor was taken from a female donor with multiple sclerosis, enrolled in a pregnancy study. The V call is TRBV19, the J call TRBJ2-3; D might be TRBD1 (5 bases). The specimen comprised peripheral blood, sampled in the first trimester of pregnancy. The CDR3 DNA reads TGTGCCAGTAGTACCCGCTCGGCAGGGTCCACAGATACGCAGTATTTT. It is translated as CASSTRSAGSTDTQYF. The variable domain in full, completed from reference TRBV19 and TRBJ2-3, reads DGGITQSPKYLFRKEGQNVTLSCEQNLNHDAMYWYRQDPGQGLRLIYYSQIVNDFQKGDIAEGYSVSREKKESFPLTVTSAQKNPTAFYLCASSTRSAGSTDTQYFGPGTRLTVL.